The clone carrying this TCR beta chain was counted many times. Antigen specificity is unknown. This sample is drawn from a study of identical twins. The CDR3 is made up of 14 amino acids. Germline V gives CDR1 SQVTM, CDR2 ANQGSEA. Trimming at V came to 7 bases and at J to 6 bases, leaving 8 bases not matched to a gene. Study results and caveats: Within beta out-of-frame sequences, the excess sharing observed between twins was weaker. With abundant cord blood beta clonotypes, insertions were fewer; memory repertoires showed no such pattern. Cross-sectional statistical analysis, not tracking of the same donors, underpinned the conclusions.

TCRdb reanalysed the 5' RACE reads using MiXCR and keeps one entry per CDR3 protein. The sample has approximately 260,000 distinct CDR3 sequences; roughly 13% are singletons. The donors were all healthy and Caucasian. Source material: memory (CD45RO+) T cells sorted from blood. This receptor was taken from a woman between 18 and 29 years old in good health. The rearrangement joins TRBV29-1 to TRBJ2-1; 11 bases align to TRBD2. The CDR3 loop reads CSAPTSGTLNEQFF. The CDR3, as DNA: TGCAGCGCTCCGACTAGCGGGACGCTCAATGAGCAGTTCTTC.